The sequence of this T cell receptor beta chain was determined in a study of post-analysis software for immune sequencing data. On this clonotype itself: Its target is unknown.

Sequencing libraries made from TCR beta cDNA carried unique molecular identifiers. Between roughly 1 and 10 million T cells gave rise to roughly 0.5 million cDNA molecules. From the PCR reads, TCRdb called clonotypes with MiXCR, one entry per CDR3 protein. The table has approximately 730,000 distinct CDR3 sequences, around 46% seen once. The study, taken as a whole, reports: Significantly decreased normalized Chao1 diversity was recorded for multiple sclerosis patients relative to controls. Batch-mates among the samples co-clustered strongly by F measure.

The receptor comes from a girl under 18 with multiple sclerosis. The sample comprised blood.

CDR3 DNA: TGCGCCAGCAGCCAAGATCTCTCGGCGGGAGGGCCGACAGATACGCAGTATTTT. It translates to CASSQDLSAGGPTDTQYF. V and J are TRBV4-1 and TRBJ2-3; TRBD2 aligns across 9 bases. CDR3 length: 18 residues. V lost 0 bases to trimming and J lost 3 bases; unmatched junction nucleotides: 10. CDR1 and CDR2 (germline): MGHRA, YSYEKL.